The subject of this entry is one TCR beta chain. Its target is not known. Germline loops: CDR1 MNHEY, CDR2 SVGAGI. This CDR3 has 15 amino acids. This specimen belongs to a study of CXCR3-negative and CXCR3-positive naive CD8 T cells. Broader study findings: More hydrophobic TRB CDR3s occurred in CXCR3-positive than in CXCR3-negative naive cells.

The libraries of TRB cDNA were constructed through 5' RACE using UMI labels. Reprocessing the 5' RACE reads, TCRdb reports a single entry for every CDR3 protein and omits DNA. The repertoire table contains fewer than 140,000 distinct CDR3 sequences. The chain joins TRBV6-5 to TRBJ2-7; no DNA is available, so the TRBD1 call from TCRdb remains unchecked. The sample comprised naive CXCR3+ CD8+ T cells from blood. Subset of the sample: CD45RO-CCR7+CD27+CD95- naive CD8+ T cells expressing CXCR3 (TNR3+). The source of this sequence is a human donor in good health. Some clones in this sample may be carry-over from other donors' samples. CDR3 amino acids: CASSYSGTGGYEQYF.